The 32 T cell receptor beta chains in this list originate from one sample, sequenced in a study of T cell responses to AZD1222 COVID-19 vaccine (dated by TCRdb to the early 2020s). The library was built by means of the immunoSEQ multiplex PCR assay. Here the immuneACCESS table is served through TCRdb, limited to in-frame sequences with V and J called. Missing clones are a known gap in these copies; in checked studies unresolved V genes cover under half, and the rest lacks a known reason. The sample table holds 200,000 or so clones, of which about 93% were seen once. The ten largest clonotypes hold 1% of the sample. The intended sense of this specimen's time point label: about 28 days (+/-7) after the second vaccine dose. The sample was peripheral blood, taken 28 days after the second AZD1222 dose. The receptor source for this set is an adult who received the AZD1222 COVID-19 vaccine.

The genes are TRBV30 and TRBJ1-1; 7 bases match TRBD1. With 5 bases clipped from V and 5 bases from J, the junction kept 11 bases outside the gene matches. CDR1 and CDR2 from the germline V gene are GTSNPN and SVGIG (reference sequence). The CDR3 runs to 14 residues. The CDR3 here is CAWGKQGSRTEAFF. The DNA of the CDR3 is TGTGCCTGGGGTAAACAGGGGTCGAGGACTGAAGCTTTCTTT.

This chain's CDR3 is CASSKGRGYGYTF. The CDR3 region has the DNA TGTGCCAGCAGCAAAGGGCGGGGCTATGGCTACACCTTC. The J gene is TRBJ1-2, the V gene TRBV21-1. TRBV21-1 is designated a pseudogene. The CDR3 covers 13 residues.

V is TRBV19 and J is TRBJ1-6; possible D gene TRBD1, 5 bases. V was trimmed by 4 bases and J by 0 bases, leaving 7 bases between them. Per germline, CDR1 LNHDA and CDR2 SQIVND (reference sequence). The CDR3 covers 15 residues. The CDR3 sequence: CASSTGSSYNSPLHF. DNA for the CDR3: TGTGCCAGTAGTACAGGGAGCTCCTATAATTCACCCCTCCACTTT.

The chain joins TRBV7-8 to TRBJ1-2, with a tentative D call TRBD1 (5 bases). The ends were cut back, 5 bases at V and 0 bases at J, with 13 bases in the middle. This CDR3 has 15 amino acids. The germline V gene encodes CDR1 SGHVS and CDR2 FQNEAQ. CDR3 DNA sequence: TGTGCCAGCAGCGAGACGGGACCTACTAACTATGGCTACACCTTC. Residues: CASSETGPTNYGYTF.

The J gene is TRBJ2-1, the V gene TRBV5-1; 13 bases map to TRBD2. CDR1 and CDR2 from the germline V gene are SGHRS and YFSETQ. V trimming: 4 bases; J trimming: 3 bases; junction bases outside the gene matches: 4. The CDR3 sequence is 16 residues long. CDR3 residues: CASSGGLAGVYNEQFF. In DNA, the CDR3 is TGCGCCAGCAGCGGTGGACTAGCGGGGGTCTACAATGAGCAGTTCTTC.

This clone has more than one count but fewer than ten. The rearrangement joins TRBV27 to TRBJ1-5; no clear D gene. The CDR3 has 14 residues. In germline, CDR1 is MNHEY, CDR2 SMNVEV (reference sequence). V shed 4 bases and J shed 0 bases, with 7 bases lying between them. The CDR3 DNA sequence: TGTGCCAGCAGTTCCACTAATAGCAATCAGCCCCAGCATTTT. Its protein is CASSSTNSNQPQHF.

The gene calls are TRBV5-6 and TRBJ2-3, with 8 bases that match TRBD1. The CDR3 has 16 residues. V was pared by 4 bases and J by 4 bases, with 11 bases of the junction left unmatched. The germline CDR1 and CDR2 sequences are SGHDT and YYEEEE. The CDR3 region is CASSPETGVRSDTQYF. CDR3 in DNA: TGTGCCAGCAGCCCCGAGACAGGGGTTAGATCAGATACGCAGTATTTT.

The genes are TRBV3-1 (or the pseudogene TRBV3-2) and TRBJ2-5; no clear D gene. Germline CDR1 LGHDT, CDR2 YNNKEL (reference sequence). This CDR3 has 14 amino acids. V gave up 1 base and J gave up 0 bases, with 6 bases separating them. DNA for the CDR3: TGTGCCAGCAGCCAAGGAGCGTACCAAGAGACCCAGTACTTC. Translated, it gives CASSQGAYQETQYF.

CDR3: CASSMDRVLYEQYF. The CDR3 DNA follows: TGCGCCAGCAGTATGGACAGGGTTCTTTACGAGCAGTACTTC. V is TRBV5-1 and J is TRBJ2-7, with 8 nucleotides matching TRBD1. Germline CDR1 reads SGHRS; CDR2 reads YFSETQ. With 5 bases clipped from V and 4 bases from J, the junction kept 8 bases outside the gene matches. The CDR3 is made up of 14 amino acids.

J is TRBJ1-1 and V is TRBV9, with TRBD1 identical over 11 bases. The CDR3 consists of 16 residues. Losses at the gene ends were 4 bases for V and 3 bases for J; bases not matched to a gene: 8. Germline V gene lookup returns CDR1 SGDLS and CDR2 YYNGEE. Here the CDR3 reads CASSPWTGGGDTEAFF. CDR3 bases: TGTGCCAGCAGCCCGTGGACAGGGGGCGGTGACACTGAAGCTTTCTTT.

This rearrangement joins TRBV27 to TRBJ1-1; D might be TRBD1 (5 bases). The ends were cut back, 4 bases at V and 4 bases at J, with 16 bases in the middle. The CDR3 length is 15 residues. Germline V gives CDR1 MNHEY, CDR2 SMNVEV (reference sequence). CDR3 in DNA: TGTGCCAGCAGTTCCCTCGGGGCAGGGTCCACTGAAGCTTTCTTT. It encodes CASSSLGAGSTEAFF.

This clone was seen only once. V and J are TRBV7-9 and TRBJ2-1, with TRBD1 matching over 7 bases. CDR1 is SEHNR, CDR2 FQNEAQ, per germline (reference sequence). This CDR3 is 15 amino acids long. The V gene end was trimmed by 5 bases and the J gene end by 7 bases; junction bases not matched to a gene: 11. The CDR3 DNA reads TGTGCCAGCAGCCCACCGGGACAGCATACGAATGAGCAGTTCTTC. Its translation: CASSPPGQHTNEQFF.

This clone has just one count. This sequence joins TRBV6-5 and TRBJ1-4; 8 nucleotides align to TRBD1. In germline, CDR1 is MNHEY, CDR2 SVGAGI. Germline trimming cut 6 bases from V and 3 bases from J; bases unmatched to any gene: 3. The CDR3 totals 14 residues. The CDR3 reads CASSQGAANEKLFF. In DNA, the CDR3 is TGTGCCAGCAGCCAGGGGGCGGCTAATGAAAAACTGTTTTTT.

This rearrangement joins TRBV6-2 or TRBV6-3 to TRBJ1-2; a possible D gene is TRBD1 (5 bases). This CDR3 spans 16 amino acids. Germline-derived CDR1 and CDR2 are MNHEY and SVGEGT. Between the trimmed V and J ends, which lost 6 bases and 1 base, there was a span of 18 bases. The DNA for the CDR3 is TGTGCCAGCAGACCTATTCCGGGACGGGTTAACTATGGCTACACCTTC. Translating it yields CASRPIPGRVNYGYTF.

V gene TRBV7-2 combines with J gene TRBJ1-6; D unclear. Trimming removed 4 bases at V and 7 bases at J, with 5 bases between. CDR3 length equals 12 residues. From germline, CDR1 is SGHTA and CDR2 FQGNSA. The chain's CDR3 is CASSSGNSPLHF. CDR3 coding DNA: TGTGCCAGCAGCTCCGGGAATTCACCCCTCCACTTT.

The V gene is TRBV18, the J gene TRBJ1-3; 7 bases are shared with TRBD1. Per the germline V gene, CDR1 is KGHSH and CDR2 is LQKENI. Trimming at V came to 3 bases and at J to 10 bases, leaving 12 bases not matched to a gene. The CDR3 length is 15 residues. DNA for the CDR3: TGTGCCAGCTCACCCCCCACTGACAGGGCCACGACCATATATTTT. Residues: CASSPPTDRATTIYF.

The chain joins TRBV5-6 to TRBJ2-3, with D perhaps TRBD2 (6 bases). Germline V gene lookup returns CDR1 SGHDT and CDR2 YYEEEE. Between the trimmed V and J ends, which lost 4 bases and 3 bases, there was a span of 18 bases. CDR3 length: 16 amino acids. The CDR3 region is CASSEGDWFGTDTQYF. CDR3 in DNA: TGTGCCAGCAGCGAAGGGGACTGGTTTGGGACAGATACGCAGTATTTT.

A single count supports this clone. The chain is built from TRBV27 and TRBJ1-1; a weak D match, TRBD1 (6 bases). The CDR3 runs to 13 residues. Trimming removed 7 bases from V and 4 bases from J, with 13 bases in between. Germline CDR1 is MNHEY and CDR2 is SMNVEV (reference sequence). The CDR3 region is CASTRRGGTEAFF. The CDR3 DNA sequence: TGTGCCAGCACCCGGAGAGGGGGCACTGAAGCTTTCTTT.

The gene calls are TRBV11-2 and TRBJ1-6, with TRBD1 as a possible D gene (6 bases). CDR3 length: 17 amino acids. The germline V gene has CDR1 SGHAT and CDR2 FQNNGV. Trimming removed 6 bases from V and 10 bases from J, with 25 bases in between. Here the CDR3 DNA reads TGTGCCAGCAGGGGAAGACAGGCAAAACCAGAGAGGTCACCCCTCCACTTT. Residues: CASRGRQAKPERSPLHF. Supplemented by reference TRBV11-2 and TRBJ1-6, the full variable domain reads EAGVAQSPRYKIIEKRQSVAFWCNPISGHATLYWYQQILGQGPKLLIQFQNNGVVDDSQLPKDRFSAERLKGVDSTLKIQPAKLEDSAVYLCASRGRQAKPERSPLHFGNGTRLTVT.

The chain recombines TRBV6-5 with TRBJ1-1; D unresolved. V gave up 5 bases and J gave up 4 bases, with 14 bases separating them. Looked up from germline, CDR1 is MNHEY and CDR2 is SVGAGI. There are 14 residues in the CDR3. CDR3 DNA: TGTGCCAGCAGTCCTCTGGGAGGGAGCACTGAAGCTTTCTTT. Translation gives CASSPLGGSTEAFF.

The rearrangement uses TRBV27 and TRBJ2-1; possibly TRBD2 for D (5 bases). V dropped 3 bases and J dropped 6 bases, with 12 bases sitting between them. The V gene's germline CDR1 is MNHEY and CDR2 SMNVEV (reference sequence). This CDR3 has 14 amino acids. The CDR3: CASSFRGSGNEQFF. In DNA, the CDR3 is TGTGCCAGCAGTTTTCGAGGGTCGGGCAATGAGCAGTTCTTC.

The chain recombines TRBV9 with TRBJ2-7; no firm D call. V dropped 0 bases and J dropped 0 bases, with 10 bases sitting between them. The CDR3 totals 15 residues. Per the germline V gene, CDR1 is SGDLS and CDR2 is YYNGEE. This CDR3 reads CASSVGGLSSYEQYF. The CDR3 DNA sequence: TGTGCCAGCAGCGTAGGGGGTCTTTCCTCCTACGAGCAGTACTTC. Together with reference TRBV9 and TRBJ2-7, the CDR3 gives the full variable domain: DSGVTQTPKHLITATGQRVTLRCSPRSGDLSVYWYQQSLDQGLQFLIQYYNGEERAKGNILERFSAQQFPDLHSELNLSSLELGDSALYFCASSVGGLSSYEQYFGPGTRLTVT.

A remark on this clone: At the DNA level, this CDR3 is encoded by other sequences in the same sample as well. The CDR3 sequence: CASSYSNQPQHF. Written as DNA, the CDR3 is TGTGCCAGTAGTTATAGCAATCAGCCCCAGCATTTT. The genes are TRBV19 and TRBJ1-5; D remains ambiguous. V lost 5 bases and J 0 bases, leaving 2 bases between the germline ends. The CDR3 sequence is 12 residues long. Germline V gene lookup returns CDR1 LNHDA and CDR2 SQIVND (reference sequence). The full variable domain, with the rest looked up from reference TRBV19 and TRBJ1-5, is DGGITQSPKYLFRKEGQNVTLSCEQNLNHDAMYWYRQDPGQGLRLIYYSQIVNDFQKGDIAEGYSVSREKKESFPLTVTSAQKNPTAFYLCASSYSNQPQHFGDGTRLSIL.

The J gene is TRBJ1-5, the V gene TRBV4-2; 7 bases fit TRBD1. This CDR3 has 16 amino acids. V shed 3 bases, J shed 0 bases, and the junction held 5 bases outside the gene matches. Per the germline V gene, CDR1 is LGHNA and CDR2 is YNFKEQ. CDR3 region: CASSQEQGYSNQPQHF. Here the CDR3 DNA reads TGTGCCAGCAGCCAGGAACAGGGGTATAGCAATCAGCCCCAGCATTTT.

The rearrangement uses TRBV5-6 and TRBJ2-1, with D unclear. Germline lookup yields CDR1 SGHDT and CDR2 YYEEEE. Trimming pared 4 bases from V and 0 bases from J, leaving 14 bases between. This CDR3 spans 16 amino acids. The CDR3 sequence: CASSVARFFSYNEQFF. Here the CDR3 DNA reads TGTGCCAGCAGCGTGGCAAGGTTCTTCTCCTACAATGAGCAGTTCTTC.

In this sample, this clone turned up a few times. V and J are TRBV18 and TRBJ1-5; tentative D call: TRBD1 (5 bases). This CDR3 region has 16 residues. The germline V gene has CDR1 KGHSH and CDR2 LQKENI. V was shortened by 5 bases and J by 6 bases, with 20 bases between the two germline ends. In DNA form, the CDR3 reads TGTGCCAGCTCAGGCGGGACCGCGGGTCGTGGTCAGCCCCAGCATTTT. This encodes CASSGGTAGRGQPQHF.

V gene TRBV7-9 combines with J gene TRBJ1-5; TRBD1 aligns across 10 bases. Germline assignment: CDR1 SEHNR and CDR2 FQNEAQ (reference sequence). The CDR3 loop spans 16 amino acids. Trimming took 5 bases from V and 5 from J; bases not matched to a gene: 9. The CDR3 is CASSGMGTGVHQPQHF. The CDR3 DNA reads as TGTGCCAGCAGCGGGATGGGGACAGGGGTGCATCAGCCCCAGCATTTT. Complete variable domain (other parts from reference TRBV7-9 and TRBJ1-5): DTGVSQNPRHKITKRGQNVTFRCDPISEHNRLYWYRQTLGQGPEFLTYFQNEAQLEKSRLLSDRFSAERPKGSFSTLEIQRTEQGDSAMYLCASSGMGTGVHQPQHFGDGTRLSIL.

DNA of the CDR3: TGTGCCAGCGACTTGGGACAGGGCGGCGGCTACACCTTC. It translates to CASDLGQGGGYTF. The chain recombines TRBV19 with TRBJ1-2; 9 bases fit TRBD1. Germline-derived CDR1 and CDR2 are LNHDA and SQIVND (reference sequence). The CDR3 extends over 13 amino acids. Trimming at V came to 9 bases and at J to 8 bases, leaving 10 bases not matched to a gene.

The chain combines TRBV18 with TRBJ2-2; 8 bases agree with TRBD1. The germline V gene has CDR1 KGHSH and CDR2 LQKENI. J gave up 7 bases and V 3 bases, and 13 bases lay outside the gene matches. This CDR3 contains 17 residues. CDR3 coding DNA: TGTGCCAGCTCACCGTCGGGATTCGGACAGGGCATCGGGGAGCTGTTTTTT. Amino acid sequence: CASSPSGFGQGIGELFF.

This chain joins TRBV18 and TRBJ1-4; a possible D gene is TRBD1 (5 bases). Germline-derived CDR1 and CDR2 are KGHSH and LQKENI. This CDR3 is built from 13 residues. V dropped 6 bases and J dropped 5 bases, with 10 bases sitting between them. CDR3 sequence (DNA): TGTGCCAGCTCCCCGGGGGGGAATGAAAAACTGTTTTTT. Protein product: CASSPGGNEKLFF.

Here the CDR3 DNA reads TGTGCCAGTAGTATAGAAGTGTTGGGGACTGGGGCCAACGTCCTGACTTTC. Protein product: CASSIEVLGTGANVLTF. The V gene is TRBV19, the J gene TRBJ2-6; D remains ambiguous. The CDR3 covers 17 residues. The V end lost 0 bases, the J end lost 2 bases, and 11 bases lay between the germline ends. Germline V gives CDR1 LNHDA, CDR2 SQIVND (reference sequence).

The rearrangement uses TRBV11-2 and TRBJ1-2, with D unresolved. Trimming pared 0 bases from V and 5 bases from J, leaving 13 bases between. This CDR3 region has 15 residues. Germline V gene lookup returns CDR1 SGHAT and CDR2 FQNNGV. The CDR3 protein is CASSLDRRAVYGYTF. The DNA of the CDR3 is TGTGCCAGCAGCTTAGATAGGAGGGCAGTTTATGGCTACACCTTC.